Below are 21 T cell receptor beta chains sequenced from a single sample in a study of T-cell reconstitution after alpha-beta-depleted transplantation in children. Unique molecular identifiers were incorporated when the TCRbeta library was constructed. From the PCR reads, TCRdb called clonotypes with MiXCR, one entry per CDR3 protein. The sample lists around 17,000 distinct CDR3 sequences, approximately 5.3% occurring once. The source was PBMCs, collected before TCRalphabeta/CD19-depleted stem cell transplant. The receptors were gathered from a boy between 10 and 17 years old with acute lymphoblastic leukemia, due to receive a stem cell transplant.

This clonotype appeared many times. The chain couples TRBV5-4 to TRBJ2-1, with TRBD2 identical over 10 bases. Germline V lookup: CDR1 SGHNT, CDR2 YYREEE (reference sequence). The J segment lost 11 bases and the V segment lost 5 bases, leaving 13 bases of the junction unmatched. CDR3 length: 15 amino acids. The CDR3 loop reads CASRSLAGARGKQFF. The CDR3 DNA reads as TGTGCCAGCAGATCCCTAGCGGGGGCGCGGGGAAAGCAGTTCTTC.

By share of the sample, this clonotype is medium-sized. The V and J genes are TRBV13 and TRBJ2-7; TRBD2 matches at 10 bases. This CDR3 spans 14 amino acids. The ends lost 5 bases at V and 2 bases at J; junction bases unmatched: 3. Germline-derived CDR1 and CDR2 are PRHDT and FYEKMQ (reference sequence). The CDR3 region is CASSPSGSTYEQYF. The CDR3 coding sequence is TGTGCCAGCAGCCCTAGCGGGAGTACCTACGAGCAGTACTTC. The full variable domain, in which reference TRBV13 and TRBJ2-7 provide the parts outside the CDR3, is AAGVIQSPRHLIKEKRETATLKCYPIPRHDTVYWYQQGPGQDPQFLISFYEKMQSDKGSIPDRFSAQQFSDYHSELNMSSLELGDSALYFCASSPSGSTYEQYFGPGTRLTVT.

This clonotype was found many times. CDR3 in DNA: TGTGCCAGCAGCGCTGGGACTAGCGGGTACAATGAGCAGTTCTTC. This sequence encodes CASSAGTSGYNEQFF. V is TRBV7-9 and J is TRBJ2-1; TRBD2 aligns across 12 bases. CDR3 length: 15 amino acids. The germline V gene has CDR1 SEHNR and CDR2 FQNEAQ (reference sequence). V was clipped by 5 bases and J by 4 bases; unmatched bases: 3.

This clonotype is medium-sized. This chain connects TRBV12-3 or TRBV12-4 to TRBJ2-7, with 15 positions matching TRBD2. The CDR3 is 15 amino acids. Trimming at V came to 5 bases and at J to 6 bases, leaving 5 bases not matched to a gene. CDR3: CASSPRGLAGGEQYF. CDR3 DNA sequence: TGTGCCAGCAGTCCCCGGGGACTAGCGGGAGGCGAGCAGTACTTC.

The rearrangement uses TRBV20-1 and TRBJ2-7; possible D gene TRBD1, 6 bases. CDR1 DFQATT and CDR2 SNEGSKA come from the germline V gene (reference sequence). The CDR3 is 15 residues long. CDR3 protein: CFARDLAAPQGEQYF. The CDR3 DNA follows: TGCTTTGCTAGAGACCTGGCAGCGCCCCAGGGGGAGCAGTACTTC.

This clonotype was seen repeatedly, ten times or more. The J gene is TRBJ2-6, the V gene TRBV4-1, with a possible D match to TRBD1 (5 bases). Trimming left V 4 bases short and J 2 bases short, with 18 bases between. Per the germline V gene, CDR1 is MGHRA and CDR2 is YSYEKL. The CDR3 has 18 amino acids. This CDR3 reads CASSPRSGHTAGANVLTF. The CDR3 DNA is TGCGCCAGCAGCCCCCGATCCGGACACACCGCTGGGGCCAACGTCCTGACTTTC.

By its share, this clonotype is medium-sized. The chain has TRBV5-1 and TRBJ2-7; D is perhaps TRBD2 (6 bases). This CDR3 is built from 13 residues. V lost 7 bases to trimming and J lost 6 bases, with 17 bases between them. CDR1 is SGHRS and CDR2 is YFSETQ in the germline V gene. In DNA, the CDR3 is TGCGCCAGCTCGGAGGGACTTGAGGCCGAGCAGTACTTC. It yields the protein CASSEGLEAEQYF.

This clonotype was counted many times. The chain couples TRBV3-1 to TRBJ1-2, with 7 nucleotides matching TRBD1. There are 13 residues in the CDR3. Germline lookup yields CDR1 LGHDT and CDR2 YNNKEL (reference sequence). The ends lost 5 bases at V and 6 bases at J; junction bases unmatched: 6. The CDR3 bases are TGTGCCAGCAGCTTCGGACAGGTGGATGGCTACACCTTC. Its protein is CASSFGQVDGYTF.

On this clonotype itself: Its ends do not fully match the called genes, so a read error is possible. V usage is TRBV14 and J usage is TRBJ2-2; a possible D gene is TRBD2 (5 bases). CDR3 size: 14 residues. Germline V gene sequence: CDR1 SGHDN, CDR2 FVKESK. The CDR3 DNA reads TGTGCCAGCGGCCGTGGGCTGAGAACCGGGGTGCTGTTTTTT. It codes for CASGRGLRTGVLFF.

The table lists this clonotype with many counts. In DNA, the CDR3 is TGTGCCAGCAGCGATACTGGGGGGAATTCACCCCTCCACTTT. As protein: CASSDTGGNSPLHF. V and J are TRBV5-5 and TRBJ1-6, with TRBD1 as a possible D gene (5 bases). This CDR3 is 14 amino acids long. The germline gives CDR1 SGHKS, CDR2 YYEKEE (reference sequence). Deletions cut 4 bases from V and 7 bases from J, with 12 bases between.

This clonotype was seen at least ten times. The chain combines TRBV28 with TRBJ1-2, with 8 nucleotides matching TRBD1. The CDR3 is 12 amino acids. Germline V gives CDR1 MDHEN, CDR2 SYDVKM. The ends lost 8 bases at V and 8 bases at J; junction bases unmatched: 7. The CDR3: CASAGGTLGYTF. CDR3 DNA: TGTGCCAGCGCAGGGGGCACCCTAGGCTACACCTTC.

The sample holds many counts of this clonotype. The V call is TRBV19, the J call TRBJ2-1; D is unclear. CDR1 is LNHDA, CDR2 SQIVND, per germline (reference sequence). This CDR3 contains 17 residues. V shed 0 bases and J shed 12 bases, with 24 bases lying between them. In DNA form, the CDR3 reads TGTGCCAGTAGTATAGATCGTGTCTCCACGGCAGGTAAAGTGCAGTTCTTC. It yields the protein CASSIDRVSTAGKVQFF.

This clonotype was observed many times. The genes are TRBV20-1 and TRBJ2-1; D ambiguous. The CDR3 spans 10 residues. Deletions cut 1 base from V and 10 bases from J, with 5 bases between. Germline assignment: CDR1 DFQATT and CDR2 SNEGSKA (reference sequence). CDR3 coding DNA: TGCAGTGCTAGAGCAGAAGAGCAGTTCTTC. Amino acid sequence: CSARAEEQFF.

This chain uses TRBV3-1 with TRBJ2-1, with D hard to call. This CDR3 spans 15 amino acids. Trimming stripped 10 bases from V and 3 bases from J, with 19 bases between. CDR1 and CDR2 (germline): LGHDT, YNNKEL (reference sequence). CDR3 residues: CATSPPGPSYNEQFF. For the CDR3, the DNA is TGTGCCACCTCCCCGCCCGGCCCTAGCTACAATGAGCAGTTCTTC.

In this sample, this clonotype turned up many times. The chain recombines TRBV7-9 with TRBJ2-3; a possible D gene is TRBD1 (6 bases). The CDR3 covers 14 residues. Per the germline V gene, CDR1 is SEHNR and CDR2 is FQNEAQ (reference sequence). Trimming stripped 5 bases from V and 4 bases from J, with 13 bases between. The CDR3 region is CASSLTTGADTQYF. CDR3 nucleotides: TGTGCCAGCAGCCTAACGACAGGAGCAGATACGCAGTATTTT.

The sample holds many counts of this clonotype. The chain has TRBV6-2 or TRBV6-3 and TRBJ1-1; TRBD1 aligns across 7 bases. This CDR3 has 15 amino acids. CDR1 and CDR2 from the germline V gene are MNHEY and SVGEGT. J was trimmed by 1 base and V by 4 bases; bases with no gene match: 6. Here the CDR3 reads CASSLGGWANTEAFF. DNA of the CDR3: TGTGCCAGCAGTTTAGGGGGCTGGGCGAACACTGAAGCTTTCTTT.

By proportion, this clonotype is medium-sized. The chain couples TRBV12-3 or TRBV12-4 to TRBJ1-3, with D unclear. Trimming stripped 3 bases from V and 1 base from J, with 7 bases between. The CDR3 totals 14 residues. The CDR3 DNA reads TGTGCCAGCAGTTTCCCCCGTTCTGGAAACACCATATATTTT. It codes for CASSFPRSGNTIYF.

This clonotype was detected many times. The chain is built from TRBV2 and TRBJ2-2, with D unclear. Germline assignment: CDR1 SNHLY and CDR2 FYNNEI. V lost 10 bases, J lost 6 bases, and 12 bases lay in between. The length of the CDR3 is 12 residues. The CDR3 spells CAIWTDAGELFF. The CDR3 DNA reads TGTGCCATTTGGACGGATGCCGGGGAGCTGTTTTTT.

There are many counts of this clonotype. The rearrangement uses TRBV29-1 and TRBJ2-3, with TRBD2 matching 9 bases. The V segment lost 8 bases and the J segment 3 bases; nucleotides outside the gene matches: 9. This CDR3 region has 14 residues. Germline CDR1 SQVTM, CDR2 ANQGSEA. The CDR3 bases are TGCAGCTTTTTAGCGGGAGTTAATACAGATACGCAGTATTTT. Translation: CSFLAGVNTDTQYF.

In its sample, this clonotype was seen many times. The rearrangement joins TRBV15 to TRBJ1-5; D is perhaps TRBD1 (6 bases). V lost 0 bases, J lost 7 bases, and 7 bases lay in between. The V gene's germline CDR1 is LNHNV and CDR2 YYDKDF (reference sequence). The CDR3 runs to 13 residues. CDR3 coding DNA: TGTGCCACCAGCAGAGACAGGGGCCAGCCCCAGCATTTT. Its protein product is CATSRDRGQPQHF.

This clonotype was seen at least ten times. This chain connects TRBV9 to TRBJ1-4, with 8 bases identical to TRBD1. Looked up from germline, CDR1 is SGDLS and CDR2 is YYNGEE. The V segment lost 3 bases and the J segment 3 bases; nucleotides outside the gene matches: 7. This CDR3 is 16 amino acids long. For the CDR3, the DNA is TGTGCCAGCAGCGCGCATGACAGGGGTGCTAATGAAAAACTGTTTTTT. It codes for CASSAHDRGANEKLFF.